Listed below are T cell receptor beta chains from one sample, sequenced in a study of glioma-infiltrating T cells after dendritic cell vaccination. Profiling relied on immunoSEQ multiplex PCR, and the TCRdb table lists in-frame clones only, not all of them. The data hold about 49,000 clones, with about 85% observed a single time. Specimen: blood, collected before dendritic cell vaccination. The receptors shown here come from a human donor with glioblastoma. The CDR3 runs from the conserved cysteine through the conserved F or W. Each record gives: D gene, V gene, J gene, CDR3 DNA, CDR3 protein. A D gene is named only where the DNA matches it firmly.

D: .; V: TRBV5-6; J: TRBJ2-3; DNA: TGTGCCAGCAGCTCGACATTAAAGGATACAGATACGCAGTATTTT; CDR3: CASSSTLKDTDTQYF
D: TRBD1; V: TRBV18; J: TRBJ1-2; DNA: TGTGCCAGCTCGCCAAGACAGGGGGCGGATGGCTACACCTTC; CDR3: CASSPRQGADGYTF
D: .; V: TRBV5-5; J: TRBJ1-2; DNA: TGTGCCAGCAGCTTGGCTAACGGTGGCTACACCTTC; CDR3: CASSLANGGYTF
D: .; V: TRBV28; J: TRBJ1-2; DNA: TGTGCCAGCACCCCGGGACACCATTATGGCTACACCTTC; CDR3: CASTPGHHYGYTF
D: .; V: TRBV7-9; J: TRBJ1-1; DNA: TGTGCCAGCAGCCCCTCGGGGGGGCAGGATGAAGCTTTCTTT; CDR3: CASSPSGGQDEAFF
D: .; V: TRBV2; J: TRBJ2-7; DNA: TGTGCCAGCTCTCGCTCGGGCGAGCAGTACTTC; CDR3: CASSRSGEQYF
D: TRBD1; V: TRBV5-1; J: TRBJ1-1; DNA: TGCGCCAGCAGCTTGGGACAGGGGATGAACACTGAAGCTTTCTTT; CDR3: CASSLGQGMNTEAFF
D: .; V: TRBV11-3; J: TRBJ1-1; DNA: TGTGCCAGCAGCCCCGAGGGGGGGCCGGTGAACACTGAAGCTTTCTTT; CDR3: CASSPEGGPVNTEAFF
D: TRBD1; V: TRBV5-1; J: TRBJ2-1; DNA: TGCGCCAGCAGCGGGACAGGGTTGGACAATGAGCAGTTCTTC; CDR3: CASSGTGLDNEQFF
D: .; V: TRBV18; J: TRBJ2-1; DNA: TGTGCCAGCTCAGCGGGACTCTCCGAGCAGTTCTTC; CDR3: CASSAGLSEQFF
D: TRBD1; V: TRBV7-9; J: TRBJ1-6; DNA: TGTGCCAGCACCACTTGGTTGGGGACAGAAAATTCACCCCTCCACTTT; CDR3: CASTTWLGTENSPLHF